This T cell receptor (beta chain) was identified during a study of cytomegalovirus exposure and HLA in healthy donors. Across the whole study: The roughly 120 million unique TCR beta sequences, from roughly 170 million T cells, were found by an earlier analysis. Findings and limits, study-wide: Rarity marked most TCR sequences, yet some public TCRs occurred in many donors.

Comment on this clone: Its antigen is undetermined.

The CDR3 runs to 15 residues. Germline assignment: CDR1 KGHSY and CDR2 FQNENV. V shed 0 bases and J shed 2 bases, with 10 bases lying between them. The PCR was carried out with 60 Vbeta primers and 13 Jbeta primers. Here immunoSEQ multiplex PCR was the method, and the copy in TCRdb shows in-frame clones only, minus some. The sample includes approximately 170,000 clones, over 75% of them seen just once. The rearrangement uses TRBV16 and TRBJ1-1; D perhaps matches TRBD1 (5 bases). The source is a female donor in good health and CMV-seronegative. Source material: PBMCs. The CDR3 DNA follows: TGTGCCAGCAGCCAATCGGCCAGGGCAAACACTGAAGCTTTCTTT. As protein: CASSQSARANTEAFF. The complete variable domain, with remaining parts taken from reference TRBV16 and TRBJ1-1, reads GEEVAQTPKHLVRGEGQKAKLYCAPIKGHSYVFWYQQVLKNEFKFLISFQNENVFDETGMPKERFSAKCLPNSPCSLEIQATKLEDSAVYFCASSQSARANTEAFFGQGTRLTVV.